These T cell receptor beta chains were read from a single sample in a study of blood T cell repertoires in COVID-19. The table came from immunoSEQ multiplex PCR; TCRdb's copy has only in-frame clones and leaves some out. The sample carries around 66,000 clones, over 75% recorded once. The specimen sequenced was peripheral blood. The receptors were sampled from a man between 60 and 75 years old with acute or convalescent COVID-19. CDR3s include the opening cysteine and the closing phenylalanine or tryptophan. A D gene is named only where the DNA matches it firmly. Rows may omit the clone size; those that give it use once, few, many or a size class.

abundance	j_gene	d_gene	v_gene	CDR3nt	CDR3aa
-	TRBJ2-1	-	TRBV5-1	TGCGCCAGCAGCTTCCAGGGCCCCAATGAGCAGTTCTTC	CASSFQGPNEQFF
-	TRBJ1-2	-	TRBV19	TGTGCCAGTAGCCCTATCGACAGGAACGCTTGGGGCTACACCTTC	CASSPIDRNAWGYTF
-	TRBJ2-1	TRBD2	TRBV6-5	TGTGCCAGCAGAGGACTAGCGGGGGACCTCAATGAGCAGTTCTTC	CASRGLAGDLNEQFF
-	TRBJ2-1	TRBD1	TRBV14	TGTGCCAGCAGCCAAGTAATCGGACAGGGTGAGCAGTTCTTC	CASSQVIGQGEQFF
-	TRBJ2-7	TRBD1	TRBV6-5	TGTGCCAGCAGGGAGGACAGGGGTTCCTACGAGCAGTACTTC	CASREDRGSYEQYF
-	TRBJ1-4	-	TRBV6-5	TGTGCCAGCAGCCGCGACAGGCATAATGAAAAACTGTTTTTT	CASSRDRHNEKLFF
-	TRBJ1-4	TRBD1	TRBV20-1	TGCAGTGCTAGTCGGGCCCCGGGACAGGGGTTTGAAAAACTGTTTTTT	CSASRAPGQGFEKLFF
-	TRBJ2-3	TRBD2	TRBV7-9	TGTGCCAGCAGCTCCGGGACTAGCCGCGCGAATACGCAGTATTTT	CASSSGTSRANTQYF
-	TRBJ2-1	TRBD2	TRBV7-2	TGTGCCAGCAGTGACGCGGCGGGGGGGAATGAGCAGTTCTTC	CASSDAAGGNEQFF
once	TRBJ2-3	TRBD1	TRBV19	TGTGCCAGTAGGGGGGACAGTAGCACAGATACGCAGTATTTT	CASRGDSSTDTQYF
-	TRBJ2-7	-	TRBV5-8	TGTGCCAGCAGCTTGTTTGGGACACAAACCTACGAGCAGTACTTC	CASSLFGTQTYEQYF
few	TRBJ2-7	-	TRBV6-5	TGTGCCAGCAGTAAAAGCGAGCCTTCCTACGAGCAGTACTTC	CASSKSEPSYEQYF
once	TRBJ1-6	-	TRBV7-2	TGTGCCAGCAGCTTACCCTCGAATTCACCCCTCCACTTT	CASSLPSNSPLHF
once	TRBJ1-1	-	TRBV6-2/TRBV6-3	TGTGCCAGCAGTTCGACTGAGAACACTGAAGCTTTCTTT	CASSSTENTEAFF
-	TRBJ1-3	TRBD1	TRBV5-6	TGTGCCAGCAGCTTGGTGGACAGGGGGCGAATTTCTGGAAACACCATATATTTT	CASSLVDRGRISGNTIYF
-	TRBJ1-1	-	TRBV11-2	TGTGCCAGCAGCTCGGACAGTGTAAACACTGAAGCTTTCTTT	CASSSDSVNTEAFF
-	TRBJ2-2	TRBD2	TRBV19	TGTGCCAGTAGTACTAGCGGGGGGGCCGGGGAGCTGTTTTTT	CASSTSGGAGELFF
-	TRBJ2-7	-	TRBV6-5	TGTGCCAGCAGTACAGGGAGCTCCTACGAGCAGTACTTC	CASSTGSSYEQYF
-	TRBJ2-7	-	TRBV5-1	TGCGCCAGCAGCTCGACGGCAGGTAGCTCCTACGAGCAGTACTTC	CASSSTAGSSYEQYF
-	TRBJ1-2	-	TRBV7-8	TGTGCCAGCAGCTTAGGCAGACAGAACTATGGCTACACCTTC	CASSLGRQNYGYTF
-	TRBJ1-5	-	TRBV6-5	TGTGCCAGCAGTCTAAATGAAGGGGTCTTACAGCCCCAGCATTTT	CASSLNEGVLQPQHF
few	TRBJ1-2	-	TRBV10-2	TGCGCCAGCAGTGAGTCGTCAGCTAACTATGGCTACACCTTC	CASSESSANYGYTF
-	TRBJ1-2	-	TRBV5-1	TGCGCCAGCAGCCTGGCCGTCGGGGGTGACTATGGCTACACCTTC	CASSLAVGGDYGYTF
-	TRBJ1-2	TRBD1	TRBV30	TGTGCCTGGAGCCAAAGCCGGGACAGGAAACTCTATGGCTACACCTTC	CAWSQSRDRKLYGYTF
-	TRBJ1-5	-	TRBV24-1	TGTGCCACCAGTGATACAGGGTCGGCCAATCAGCCCCAGCATTTT	CATSDTGSANQPQHF
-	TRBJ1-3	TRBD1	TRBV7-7	TGTGCCAGCAGCACAGGACAGGGGGCTGGAAACACCATATATTTT	CASSTGQGAGNTIYF
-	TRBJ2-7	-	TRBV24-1	TGTGCCACCAGTGATGCGCGAGACAGAGACTACGAGCAGTACTTC	CATSDARDRDYEQYF
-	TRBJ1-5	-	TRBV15	TGTGCCACCAGCAGAGGTCATCAGGGGTGGCCCCAGCATTTT	CATSRGHQGWPQHF
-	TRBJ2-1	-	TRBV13	TGTGCCAGCAGCCACCTCACGAGCGGATCCCCCAATGAGCAGTTCTTC	CASSHLTSGSPNEQFF
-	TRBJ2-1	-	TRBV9	TGTGCCAGCAGCGTATCGGGTAGGGACACTAGTGAGCAGTTCTTC	CASSVSGRDTSEQFF
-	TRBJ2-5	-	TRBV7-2	TGTGCCAGCAGCCCGCGACAGAGCCAAGAGACCCAGTACTTC	CASSPRQSQETQYF
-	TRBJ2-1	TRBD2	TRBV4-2	TGTGCCAGCAGCCAAGGCGGGGGGGCCCTTGTTACGTTCTTC	CASSQGGGALVTFF
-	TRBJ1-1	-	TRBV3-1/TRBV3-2	TGTGCCAGCAGCTCGGTACGGCAGGCAGAAGCTTTCTTT	CASSSVRQAEAFF
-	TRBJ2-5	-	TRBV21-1	TGTGCCACCAGGGGGGGGTTCCAAGAGACCCAGTACTTC	CATRGGFQETQYF
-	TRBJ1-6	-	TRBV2	TGTGCCAGCAGTTTTCAGGAGGGAAGAAATTCACCCCTCCACTTT	CASSFQEGRNSPLHF
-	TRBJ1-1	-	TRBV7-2	TGTGCCAGCAGACCAAATGGACAGCTGCAGTTATTTAACACTGAAGCTTTCTTT	CASRPNGQLQLFNTEAFF
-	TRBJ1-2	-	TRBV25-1	TGTGCCAGCCGACAGGCTGGGGGATTGGACAGCTATGGCTACACCTTC	CASRQAGGLDSYGYTF
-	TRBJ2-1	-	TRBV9	TGTGCCAGCAGCGTAGAGAAGACTCCTAATGAGCAGTTCTTC	CASSVEKTPNEQFF
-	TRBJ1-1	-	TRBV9	TGTGCCAGCAGCGGACAGGCCGATATGAACACTGAAGCTTTCTTT	CASSGQADMNTEAFF
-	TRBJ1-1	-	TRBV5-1	TGCGCCAGCAGCTTGGCGAAACAGGTTGACACTGAAGCTTTCTTT	CASSLAKQVDTEAFF
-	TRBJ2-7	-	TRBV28	TGTGCCAGCAGTTTAGTGGGCCCTTACGAGCAGTACTTC	CASSLVGPYEQYF
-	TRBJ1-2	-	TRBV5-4	TGTGCCAGCAGCCCGCTCCTTCAGACAGGCCTCTATGGCTACACCTTC	CASSPLLQTGLYGYTF
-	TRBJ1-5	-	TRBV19	TGTGCCAGTTCTTTTAGCAATCAGCCCCAGCATTTT	CASSFSNQPQHF
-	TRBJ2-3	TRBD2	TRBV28	TGTGCCAGCAGTTTTCCGGGGGGGGACACAGATACGCAGTATTTT	CASSFPGGDTDTQYF
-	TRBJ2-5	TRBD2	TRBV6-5	TGTGCCTCCCGGCGGGGGGAGGAGACCCAGTACTTC	CASRRGEETQYF
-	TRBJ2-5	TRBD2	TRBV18	TGTGCCAGCTCACCCGTAGCGGGGGAAGAGACCCAGTACTTC	CASSPVAGEETQYF
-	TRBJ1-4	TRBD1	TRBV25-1	TGTGCCAGCAGTGGGACAGGAAGGGAAAAACTGTTTTTT	CASSGTGREKLFF
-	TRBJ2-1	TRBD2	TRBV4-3	TGCGCCAGCAGCTCGATAGCGGGGGGGCTCAATGAGCAGTTCTTC	CASSSIAGGLNEQFF